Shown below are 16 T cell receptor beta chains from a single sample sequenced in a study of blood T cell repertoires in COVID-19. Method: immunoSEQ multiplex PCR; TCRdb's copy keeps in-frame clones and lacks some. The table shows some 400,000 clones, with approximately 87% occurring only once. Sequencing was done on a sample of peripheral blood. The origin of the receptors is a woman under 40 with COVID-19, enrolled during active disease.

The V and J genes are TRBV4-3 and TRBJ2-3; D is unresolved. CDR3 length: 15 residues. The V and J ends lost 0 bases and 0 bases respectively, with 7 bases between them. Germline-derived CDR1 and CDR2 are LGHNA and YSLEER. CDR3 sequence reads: CASSQDSGSTDTQYF. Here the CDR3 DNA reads TGCGCCAGCAGCCAAGATTCGGGTAGCACAGATACGCAGTATTTT.

The DNA for the CDR3 is TGTGCCAGCAGTTTTGGCAGGTCCCAGTACTTC. Translating it yields CASSFGRSQYF. The rearrangement joins TRBV28 to TRBJ2-5; D not certain. The V and J ends lost 3 bases and 9 bases respectively, with 8 bases between them. Germline V gives CDR1 MDHEN, CDR2 SYDVKM. The length of the CDR3 is 11 residues.

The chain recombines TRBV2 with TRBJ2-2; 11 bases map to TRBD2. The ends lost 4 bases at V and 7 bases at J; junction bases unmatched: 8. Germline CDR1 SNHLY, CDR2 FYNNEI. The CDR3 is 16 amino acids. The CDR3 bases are TGTGCCAGCAGTGTCCCCCTAGCGGGAGGAGGCGGGGAGCTGTTTTTT. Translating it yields CASSVPLAGGGGELFF.

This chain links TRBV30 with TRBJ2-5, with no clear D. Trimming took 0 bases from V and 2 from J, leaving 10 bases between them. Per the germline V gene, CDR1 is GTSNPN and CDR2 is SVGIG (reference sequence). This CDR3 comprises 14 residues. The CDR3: CAWSVPAGQETQYF. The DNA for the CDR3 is TGTGCCTGGAGTGTACCCGCAGGTCAAGAGACCCAGTACTTC.

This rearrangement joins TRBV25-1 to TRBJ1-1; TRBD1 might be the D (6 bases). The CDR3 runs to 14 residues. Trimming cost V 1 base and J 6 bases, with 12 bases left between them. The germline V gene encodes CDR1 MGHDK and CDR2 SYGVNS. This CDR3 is CASSELAQGSEAFF. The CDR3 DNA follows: TGTGCCAGCAGTGAATTGGCACAGGGTTCTGAAGCTTTCTTT.

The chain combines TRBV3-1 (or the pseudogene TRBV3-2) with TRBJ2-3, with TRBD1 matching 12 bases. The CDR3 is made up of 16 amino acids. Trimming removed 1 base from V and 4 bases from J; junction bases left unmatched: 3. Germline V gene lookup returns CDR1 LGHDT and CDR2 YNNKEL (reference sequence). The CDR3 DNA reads TGTGCCAGCAGCCAAGGTGGGACAGGGGGCGCAGATACGCAGTATTTT. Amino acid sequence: CASSQGGTGGADTQYF.

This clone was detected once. The CDR3 protein is CASSLYSGSLNEQFF. DNA for the CDR3: TGTGCCAGCAGTTTATACAGCGGGAGTCTGAATGAGCAGTTCTTC. The chain employs TRBV28 and TRBJ2-1, with 8 bases lining up with TRBD2. Unmatched junction bases numbered 6, after V lost 1 base and J lost 7 bases. The CDR3 sequence is 15 residues long. Germline V gives CDR1 MDHEN, CDR2 SYDVKM.

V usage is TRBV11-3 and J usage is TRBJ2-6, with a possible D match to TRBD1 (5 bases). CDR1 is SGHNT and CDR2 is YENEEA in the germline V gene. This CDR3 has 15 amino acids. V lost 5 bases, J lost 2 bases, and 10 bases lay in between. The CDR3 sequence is CASSRDSAGANVLTF. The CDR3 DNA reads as TGTGCCAGCAGCCGAGACAGCGCTGGGGCCAACGTCCTGACTTTC.

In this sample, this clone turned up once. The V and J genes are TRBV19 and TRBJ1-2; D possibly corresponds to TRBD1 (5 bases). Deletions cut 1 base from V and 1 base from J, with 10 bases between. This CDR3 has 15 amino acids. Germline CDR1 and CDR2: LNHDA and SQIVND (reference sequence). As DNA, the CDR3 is TGTGCCAGTAGTATAGGAGCAGGGAATAACTATGGCTACACCTTC. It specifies CASSIGAGNNYGYTF.

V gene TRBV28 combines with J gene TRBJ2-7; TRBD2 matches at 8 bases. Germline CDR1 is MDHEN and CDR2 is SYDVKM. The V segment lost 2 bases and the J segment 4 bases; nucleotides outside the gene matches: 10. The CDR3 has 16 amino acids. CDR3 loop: CASSLPQRENFYEQYF. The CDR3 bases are TGTGCCAGCAGTTTACCCCAGCGGGAGAACTTTTACGAGCAGTACTTC.

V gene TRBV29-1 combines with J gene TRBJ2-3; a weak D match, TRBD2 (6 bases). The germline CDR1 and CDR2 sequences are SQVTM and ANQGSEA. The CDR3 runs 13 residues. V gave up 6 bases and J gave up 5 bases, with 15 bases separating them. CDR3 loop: CSVGGMVVDTQYF. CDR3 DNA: TGCAGCGTAGGCGGGATGGTGGTAGATACGCAGTATTTT.

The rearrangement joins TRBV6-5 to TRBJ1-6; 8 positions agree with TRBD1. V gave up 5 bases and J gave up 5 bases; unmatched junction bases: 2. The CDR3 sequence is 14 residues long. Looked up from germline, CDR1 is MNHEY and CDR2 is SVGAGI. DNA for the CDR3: TGTGCCAGCAGTCGACAGGGGAATAATTCACCCCTCCACTTT. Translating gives CASSRQGNNSPLHF.

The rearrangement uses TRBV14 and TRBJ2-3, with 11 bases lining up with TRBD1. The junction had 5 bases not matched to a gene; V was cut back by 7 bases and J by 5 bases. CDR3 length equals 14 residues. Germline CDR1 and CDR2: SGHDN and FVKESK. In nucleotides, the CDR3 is TGTGCCAGCAACGGACAGGGGGCAAAAGATACGCAGTATTTT. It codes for CASNGQGAKDTQYF.

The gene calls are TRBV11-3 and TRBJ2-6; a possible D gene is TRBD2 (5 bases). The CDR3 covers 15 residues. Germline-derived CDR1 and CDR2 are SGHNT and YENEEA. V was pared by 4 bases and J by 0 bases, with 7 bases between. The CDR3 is CASSSRDSGANVLTF. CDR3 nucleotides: TGTGCCAGCAGCTCCCGGGACTCTGGGGCCAACGTCCTGACTTTC.

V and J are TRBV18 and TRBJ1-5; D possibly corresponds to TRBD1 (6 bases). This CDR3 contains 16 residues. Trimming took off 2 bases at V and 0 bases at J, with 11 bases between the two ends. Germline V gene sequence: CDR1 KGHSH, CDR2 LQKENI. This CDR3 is CASSPNTGYSNQPQHF. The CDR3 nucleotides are TGTGCCAGCTCACCAAACACAGGGTATAGCAATCAGCCCCAGCATTTT.

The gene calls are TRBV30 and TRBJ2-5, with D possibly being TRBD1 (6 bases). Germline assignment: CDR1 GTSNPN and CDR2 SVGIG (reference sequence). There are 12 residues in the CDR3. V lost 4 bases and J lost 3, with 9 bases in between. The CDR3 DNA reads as TGTGCCTGGAAACAGGGAAAAGAGACCCAGTACTTC. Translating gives CAWKQGKETQYF.